This TCR beta chain was identified in a study of cytomegalovirus exposure and HLA in healthy donors. A multiplex PCR was run with 60 Vbeta primers and 13 Jbeta primers. TCRdb's copy holds only in-frame clones and misses some; the assay was immunoSEQ multiplex PCR. This repertoire includes 70,000 or so clones. V lost 4 bases and J 1 base, leaving 2 bases between the germline ends. Germline-derived CDR1 and CDR2 are SGHDT and YYEEEE. The CDR3 covers 12 residues. The sequencing input was PBMCs. J is TRBJ2-2 and V is TRBV5-6; D unclear. The source is a middle-aged man in good health and CMV-seronegative. CDR3 nucleotide sequence: TGTGCCAGCAGCCTGAACACCGGGGAGCTGTTTTTT. It specifies CASSLNTGELFF.